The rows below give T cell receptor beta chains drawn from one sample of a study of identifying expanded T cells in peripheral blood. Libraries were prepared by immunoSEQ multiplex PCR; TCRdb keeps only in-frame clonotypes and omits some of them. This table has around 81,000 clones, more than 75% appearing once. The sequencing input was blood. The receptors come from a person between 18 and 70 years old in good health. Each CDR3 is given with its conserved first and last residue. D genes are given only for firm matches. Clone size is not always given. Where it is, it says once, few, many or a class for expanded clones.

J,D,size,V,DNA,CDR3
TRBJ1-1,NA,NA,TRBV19,TGTGCCAGTAGTATATGGATCTGGTCCCAGACAGGTGAAGCTTTCTTT,CASSIWIWSQTGEAFF
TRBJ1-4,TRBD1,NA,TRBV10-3,TGTGCCATCAGCCGGACAGGGTTCGGGGAAAAACTGTTTTTT,CAISRTGFGEKLFF
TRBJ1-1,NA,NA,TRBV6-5,TGTGCCAGCAGAGCAGTTGGTTTTACTGAAGCTTTCTTT,CASRAVGFTEAFF
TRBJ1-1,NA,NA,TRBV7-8,TGTGCCAGCAGCTTTTCAGCGCGACAGAACACTGAAGCTTTCTTT,CASSFSARQNTEAFF
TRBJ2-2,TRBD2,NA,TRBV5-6,TGTGCCAGCAGCTTGAGGCGGGGGGCCTACCTGGGCGGGGAGCTGTTTTTT,CASSLRRGAYLGGELFF
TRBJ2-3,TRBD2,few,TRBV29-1,TGCAGCGTACCCCCCCCGGGACTAGCGGGACCCACAGATACGCAGTATTTT,CSVPPPGLAGPTDTQYF
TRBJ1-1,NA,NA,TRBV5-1,TGCGCCAGCAGCTTAGGACGAGGGAACACTGAAGCTTTCTTT,CASSLGRGNTEAFF
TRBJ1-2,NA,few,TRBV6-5,TGTGCCAGCTCGCTAACAGGGAACTATGGCTACACCTTC,CASSLTGNYGYTF
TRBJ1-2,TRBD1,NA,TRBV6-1,TGTGCCAGCCAGACCTTAGGACAGGTCCTCTATGGCTACACCTTC,CASQTLGQVLYGYTF
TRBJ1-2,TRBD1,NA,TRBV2,TGTGCCAGCAGCCGTCAGGGGGAGGGCTACACCTTC,CASSRQGEGYTF
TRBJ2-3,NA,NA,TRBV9,TGTGCCAGCAGCCTCGATTCAGGATATGGGAAGACAGATACGCAGTATTTT,CASSLDSGYGKTDTQYF
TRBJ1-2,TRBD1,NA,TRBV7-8,TGTGCCAGCAGCCTCCGGGACAGAGGGACCCGGGAGTTCCATGGCTACACCTTC,CASSLRDRGTREFHGYTF
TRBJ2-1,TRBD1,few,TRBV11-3,TGTGCCAGCAGCTTAAACGTGTGGGACAGTTACAATGAGCAGTTCTTC,CASSLNVWDSYNEQFF
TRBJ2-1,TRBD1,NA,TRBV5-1,TGCGCCAGCAGACCTGAGACAGGGGGCTACAATGAGCAGTTCTTC,CASRPETGGYNEQFF
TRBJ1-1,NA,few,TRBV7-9,TGTGCCAGCACCCCCTTCATGAACACTGAAGCTTTCTTT,CASTPFMNTEAFF
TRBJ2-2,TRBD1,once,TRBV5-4,TGTGCCAGCAGCTTTCTCCGAGGACAGGGTTCCACCGGGGAGCTGTTTTTT,CASSFLRGQGSTGELFF
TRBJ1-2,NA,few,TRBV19,TGTGCCAGCGTCAGGGGCCTCTATGGCTACACCTTC,CASVRGLYGYTF
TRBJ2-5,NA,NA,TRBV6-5,TGTGCCAGCAGGGGATGGAGTAGGGAGACCCAGTACTTC,CASRGWSRETQYF
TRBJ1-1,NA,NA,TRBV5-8,TGTGCCAGCAGCTTGAAAGTGAACACTGAAGCTTTCTTT,CASSLKVNTEAFF
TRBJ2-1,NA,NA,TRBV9,TGTGCCAGCAGCGTAGATATGGGTTCTGAGCAGTTCTTC,CASSVDMGSEQFF
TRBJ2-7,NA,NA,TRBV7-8,TGTGCCAGCAGCTTAGGGGCAACACAAGCGTCCTACGAGCAGTACTTC,CASSLGATQASYEQYF
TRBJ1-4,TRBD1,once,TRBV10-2,TGCGCCAGCACCAGACAGGGGGCTATGGCTAATGAAAAACTGTTTTTT,CASTRQGAMANEKLFF
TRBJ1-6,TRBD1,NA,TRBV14,TGTGCCAGCAGCCAAACACAGGGGGTAATCCCACCGCGATATAATTCACCCCTCCACTTT,CASSQTQGVIPPRYNSPLHF
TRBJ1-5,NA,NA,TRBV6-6,TGTGCCAGCAGTCCCCCCAGGGGCGCATTGGACCAGCCCCAGCATTTT,CASSPPRGALDQPQHF
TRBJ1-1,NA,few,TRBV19,TGTGCCAGTAGTATTCTGTTGGACAGTGGAGGGACTGAAGCTTTCTTT,CASSILLDSGGTEAFF
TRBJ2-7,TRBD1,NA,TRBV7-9,TGTGCCAGCAGCTCCAAACTGACAGGGGGTATCTACGAGCAGTACTTC,CASSSKLTGGIYEQYF
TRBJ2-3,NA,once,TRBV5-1,TGCGCCAGCAGCTACGGACAGCTTACCACAGATACGCAGTATTTT,CASSYGQLTTDTQYF
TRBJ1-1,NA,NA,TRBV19,TGTGCCAGTAGTCTAGGGGGGGTGAGGGTCACTGAAGCTTTCTTT,CASSLGGVRVTEAFF
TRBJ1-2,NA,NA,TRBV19,TGTGCCAGTAGTGGGCCTTTCTATGGCTACACCTTC,CASSGPFYGYTF
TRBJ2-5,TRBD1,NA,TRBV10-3,TGTGCCATCAGTCCCGGGACAGCCCAAGAGACCCAGTACTTC,CAISPGTAQETQYF
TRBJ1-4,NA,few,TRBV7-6,TGTGCCAGCAGCCCTCTCACGGGGCCGGCAACTAATGAAAAACTGTTTTTT,CASSPLTGPATNEKLFF
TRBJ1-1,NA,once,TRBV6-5,TGTGCCAGCACCCCAAGGCTAACCACTGAAGCTTTCTTT,CASTPRLTTEAFF
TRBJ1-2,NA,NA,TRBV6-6,TGTGCCAGCAGTGACTATGGCTACACCTTC,CASSDYGYTF
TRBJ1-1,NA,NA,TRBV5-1,TGCGCCAGCAGCCCCCGGGTGAACACTGAAGCTTTCTTT,CASSPRVNTEAFF
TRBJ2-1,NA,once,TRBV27,TGTGCCAGCTTTCGGATGGGGGAGCAGTTCTTC,CASFRMGEQFF
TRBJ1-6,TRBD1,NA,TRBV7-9,TGTGCCAGCAGCTTACTTTCCGGGACAGGATATTCACCCCTCCACTTT,CASSLLSGTGYSPLHF
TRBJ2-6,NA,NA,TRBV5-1,TGCGCCAGCAGCTACTTGGCAGACTCTGGGGCCAACGTCCTGACTTTC,CASSYLADSGANVLTF
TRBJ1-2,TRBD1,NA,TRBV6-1,TGTGCCAGCAGCCGGGGACAGGGCTATGGCTACACCTTC,CASSRGQGYGYTF
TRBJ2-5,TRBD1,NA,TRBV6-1,TGTGCCAGCGCGGAGCTCGGGACAGGCGGGACCCAGTACTTC,CASAELGTGGTQYF
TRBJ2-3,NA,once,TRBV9,TGTGCCAGCAGCGTCTCGGGACATCTCACAGATACGCAGTATTTT,CASSVSGHLTDTQYF
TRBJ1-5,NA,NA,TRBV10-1,TGCGCCAGCAGTGAGTCGGGGGGACCCCAGCATTTT,CASSESGGPQHF
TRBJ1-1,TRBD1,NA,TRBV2,TGTGCCAGCATACGGACAGGCACACTGAACACTGAAGCTTTCTTT,CASIRTGTLNTEAFF
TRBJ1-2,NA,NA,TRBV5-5,TGTGCCAGCAGCTTGGAGGCAGGTTCTAACTATGGCTACACCTTC,CASSLEAGSNYGYTF
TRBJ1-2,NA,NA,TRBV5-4,TGTGCCAGCAGCCCACCGACGGGAAACTATGGCTACACCTTC,CASSPPTGNYGYTF
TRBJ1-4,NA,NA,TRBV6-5,TGTGCCAGCAGTTACTTAAGGGGGGAAAAACTGTTTTTT,CASSYLRGEKLFF
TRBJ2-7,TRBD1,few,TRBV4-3,TGCGCCAGCAGCCAAGATTTCGGGGACAGCCCCTACGAGCAGTACTTC,CASSQDFGDSPYEQYF
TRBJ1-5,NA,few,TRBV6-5,TGTGCCAGCAGGCGGGACGCCGATCAGCCCCAGCATTTT,CASRRDADQPQHF
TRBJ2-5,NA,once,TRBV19,TGTGCCAGTAGTATGCTGGGAGGAGAGACCCAGTACTTC,CASSMLGGETQYF
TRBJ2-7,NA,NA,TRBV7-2,TGTGCCAGCAGCCCCCAGAGTTGGCAGCTACACGAGCAGTACTTC,CASSPQSWQLHEQYF
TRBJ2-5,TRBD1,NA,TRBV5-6,TGTGCCAGCAGCTTACGACAGGGTTGGGAGACCCAGTACTTC,CASSLRQGWETQYF
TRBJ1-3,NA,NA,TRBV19,TGTGCCAGTAGTCTAACGTCGGCTGCTCCCTCTGGAAACACCATATATTTT,CASSLTSAAPSGNTIYF
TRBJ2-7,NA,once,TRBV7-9,TGTGCCAGCAGCTTTCGACAGGACGAGCAGTACTTC,CASSFRQDEQYF
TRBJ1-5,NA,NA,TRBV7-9,TGTGCCAGCAGCTTAGGTATGGGGGCAACGGGACAGCCCCAGCATTTT,CASSLGMGATGQPQHF
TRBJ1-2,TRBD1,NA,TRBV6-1,TGTGCCAGCAGTGGGACAGGGGTGCCTAACTATGGCTACACCTTC,CASSGTGVPNYGYTF
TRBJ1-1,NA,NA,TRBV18,TGTGCCAGCTCCGCCTCCAGGGGAGCTTTCTTT,CASSASRGAFF
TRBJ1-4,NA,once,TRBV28,TGTGCCAGCAGTCCGTCTCGGGGAAATGAAAAACTGTTTTTT,CASSPSRGNEKLFF
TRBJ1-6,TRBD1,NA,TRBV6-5,TGTGCCAGCACCAGAACCAGGGGGCTTAATTCACCCCTCCACTTT,CASTRTRGLNSPLHF
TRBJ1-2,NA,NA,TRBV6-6,TGTGCCACCAAGGACGGGAACTATGGCTACACCTTC,CATKDGNYGYTF
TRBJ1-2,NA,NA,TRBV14,TGTGCCAGCAGCCCCGGGACATTTAACTATGGCTACACCTTC,CASSPGTFNYGYTF
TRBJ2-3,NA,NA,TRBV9,TGTGCCAGCAGCGTTTTCTACGGAGCCACAGATACGCAGTATTTT,CASSVFYGATDTQYF